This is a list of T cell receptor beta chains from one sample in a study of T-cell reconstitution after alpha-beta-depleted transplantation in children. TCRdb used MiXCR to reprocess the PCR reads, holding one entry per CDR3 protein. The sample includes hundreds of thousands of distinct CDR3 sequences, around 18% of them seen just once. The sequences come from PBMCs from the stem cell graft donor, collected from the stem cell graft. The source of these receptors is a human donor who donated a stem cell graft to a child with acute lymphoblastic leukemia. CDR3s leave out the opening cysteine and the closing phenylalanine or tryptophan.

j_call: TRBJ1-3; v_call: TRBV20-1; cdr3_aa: SASFRGMNTIY
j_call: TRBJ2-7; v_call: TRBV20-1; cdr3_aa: SAPIVAEQY
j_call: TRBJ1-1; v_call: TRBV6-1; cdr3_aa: ASREGQGYTEAF
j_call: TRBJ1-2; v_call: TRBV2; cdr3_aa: ASSLWFGTYSNYGYT
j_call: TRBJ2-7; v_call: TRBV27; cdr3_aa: ASSILSTGSYEQY
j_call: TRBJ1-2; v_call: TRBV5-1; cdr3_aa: ASSPEAGGDYGYT
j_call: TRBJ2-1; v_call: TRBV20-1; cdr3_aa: SAPNLGDLGEQF
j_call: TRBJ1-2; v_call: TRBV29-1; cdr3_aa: SVVQGYGYT
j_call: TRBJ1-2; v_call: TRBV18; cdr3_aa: ASSSAGKYGYT
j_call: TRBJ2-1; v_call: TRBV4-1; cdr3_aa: ASSSPTSGKNNEQF
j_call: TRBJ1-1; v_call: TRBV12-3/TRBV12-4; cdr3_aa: ASSLGGAF
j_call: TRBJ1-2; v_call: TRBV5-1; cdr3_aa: ASSLDRPSHYGYT
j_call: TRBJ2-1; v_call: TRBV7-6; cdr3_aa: ASSPLDRDNEQF
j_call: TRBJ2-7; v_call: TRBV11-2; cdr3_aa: ASSPLSPPYEQY
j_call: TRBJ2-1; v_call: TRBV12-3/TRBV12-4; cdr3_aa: ASSFSGTNEQF
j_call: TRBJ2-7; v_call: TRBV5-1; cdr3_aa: ASSWGTPYEQY
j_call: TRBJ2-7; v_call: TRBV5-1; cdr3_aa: ASSPPLGGEVEQY
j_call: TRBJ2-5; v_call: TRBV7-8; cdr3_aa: ASSWRPGPRKETQY
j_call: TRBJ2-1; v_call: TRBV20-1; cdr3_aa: SAKSLGGGGEQF
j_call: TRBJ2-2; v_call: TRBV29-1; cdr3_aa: SVEGQGEFGELF
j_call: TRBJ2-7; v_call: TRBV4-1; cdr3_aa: ASSQRGLSYEQY
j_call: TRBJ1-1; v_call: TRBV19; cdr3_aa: ASRLGYTEAF